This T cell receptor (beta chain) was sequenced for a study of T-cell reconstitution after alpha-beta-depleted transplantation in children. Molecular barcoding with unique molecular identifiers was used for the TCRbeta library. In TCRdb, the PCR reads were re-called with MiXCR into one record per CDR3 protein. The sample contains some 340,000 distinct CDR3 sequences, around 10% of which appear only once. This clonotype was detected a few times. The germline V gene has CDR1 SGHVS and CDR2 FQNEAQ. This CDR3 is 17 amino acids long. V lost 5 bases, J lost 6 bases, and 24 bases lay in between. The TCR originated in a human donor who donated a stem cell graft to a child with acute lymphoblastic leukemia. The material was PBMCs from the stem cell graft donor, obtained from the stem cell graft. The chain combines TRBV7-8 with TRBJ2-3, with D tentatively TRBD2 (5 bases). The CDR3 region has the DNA TGTGCCAGCAGCCCCCCTCTGGACTGGTTCGAGCATGATACGCAGTATTTT. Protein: CASSPPLDWFEHDTQYF.